Given below is one T cell receptor (beta chain) in context. V was shortened by 8 bases and J by 6 bases, with 17 bases between the two germline ends. The CDR3 length is 14 residues. Germline CDR1 is SNHLY and CDR2 is FYNNEI. Per the original data handling: Amplification of reference gene primers was used by the study to estimate nucleated cell counts. The assay was immunoSEQ multiplex PCR, and TCRdb's table has in-frame clones only and misses some. V and J calls and clone size are copied from that table; D and trimming were computed from the DNA. The table has 200,000 to 250,000 clones, approximately 84% seen once; the top ten hold around 1.8%. The data were obtained in a study of blood T cell repertoires in COVID-19. Study-wide background: Specimens from acute and convalescent COVID-19 originated in the United States, Italy and Spain. T cells, B-cell-depleted T cells, or PBMCs supplied cDNA or gDNA.

The sequence was collected from a woman at least 80 years old with acute or convalescent COVID-19. The specimen was peripheral blood. V and J are TRBV2 and TRBJ2-1, with D tentatively TRBD1 (6 bases). CDR3 nucleotide sequence: TGTGCCAGCGCTCAATCAGGGGCCGGCAATGAGCAGTTCTTC. It specifies CASAQSGAGNEQFF. Variable domain in full (rest from reference TRBV2 and TRBJ2-1): EPEVTQTPSHQVTQMGQEVILRCVPISNHLYFYWYRQILGQKVEFLVSFYNNEISEKSEIFDDQFSVERPDGSNFTLKIRSTKLEDSAMYFCASAQSGAGNEQFFGPGTRLTVL.